The 30 T cell receptor beta chains below all came from one sample that was sequenced in a study of T cell responses to AZD1222 COVID-19 vaccine. The assay was immunoSEQ multiplex PCR, and TCRdb's table has in-frame clones only and misses some. The table lists roughly 180,000 clones, approximately 90% of them singletons. This sample comprised peripheral blood, obtained 28 days after the second AZD1222 dose. The receptors were sampled from an adult who received the AZD1222 COVID-19 vaccine.

The chain combines TRBV4-2 with TRBJ1-4; D is possibly TRBD1 (5 bases). CDR3 size: 14 residues. The germline V and J ends were trimmed by 5 bases and 2 bases, with 9 bases remaining between them. Per the germline V gene, CDR1 is LGHNA and CDR2 is YNFKEQ. The CDR3 DNA reads TGTGCCAGCAGCTTCCGGGACACTAATGAAAAACTGTTTTTT. This sequence encodes CASSFRDTNEKLFF.

V is TRBV6-5 and J is TRBJ1-5; 8 bases are shared with TRBD1. CDR1 and CDR2 (germline): MNHEY, SVGAGI. J lost 1 base, V lost 7 bases, and 6 bases had no gene match. This CDR3 has 15 residues. The CDR3 reads CASIPRTGSNQPQHF. CDR3 coding DNA: TGTGCCAGCATTCCCAGGACAGGGAGCAATCAGCCCCAGCATTTT.

The chain uses TRBV6-2 or TRBV6-3 and TRBJ1-2; D is unclear. V lost 2 bases to trimming and J lost 4 bases, with 8 bases between them. The length of the CDR3 is 13 residues. CDR1 MNHEY and CDR2 SVGEGT come from the germline V gene. The chain's CDR3 is CASSYVQSYGYTF. The CDR3 DNA sequence: TGTGCCAGCAGTTACGTTCAGAGCTATGGCTACACCTTC.

V gene TRBV7-9 combines with J gene TRBJ1-4; D unclear. CDR1 and CDR2 from the germline V gene are SEHNR and FQNEAQ (reference sequence). The V gene lost 0 bases and the J gene lost 2 bases, with 10 bases spanning the gap. The CDR3 is made up of 16 amino acids. Written as DNA, the CDR3 is TGTGCCAGCAGCTTAGCGTTCCGGGATACTAATGAAAAACTGTTTTTT. Its protein product is CASSLAFRDTNEKLFF. Looking up the rest from reference TRBV7-9 and TRBJ1-4 gives the full variable domain: DTGVSQNPRHKITKRGQNVTFRCDPISEHNRLYWYRQTLGQGPEFLTYFQNEAQLEKSRLLSDRFSAERPKGSFSTLEIQRTEQGDSAMYLCASSLAFRDTNEKLFFGSGTQLSVL.

The chain has TRBV7-3 and TRBJ2-3; weak D call: TRBD2 (6 bases). The V end lost 8 bases, the J end lost 2 bases, and 14 bases lay between the germline ends. Germline CDR1 reads SGHTA; CDR2 reads FQGTGA. The CDR3 spans 14 residues. The CDR3 sequence: CASSGSGDTDTQYF. The CDR3 DNA reads TGTGCCAGCTCGGGTAGCGGAGACACAGATACGCAGTATTTT. Full variable domain (rest looked up from reference TRBV7-3 and TRBJ2-3): GAGVSQTPSNKVTEKGKYVELRCDPISGHTALYWYRQSLGQGPEFLIYFQGTGAADDSGLPNDRFFAVRPEGSVSTLKIQRTERGDSAVYLCASSGSGDTDTQYFGPGTRLTVL.

This sequence joins TRBV27 and TRBJ1-2, with D possibly TRBD1 on 6 matching bases. Trimming removed 3 bases at V and 2 bases at J, with 13 bases between. The CDR3 has 15 amino acids. Germline V gives CDR1 MNHEY, CDR2 SMNVEV (reference sequence). The CDR3: CASSFQGKGNYGYTF. Here the CDR3 DNA reads TGTGCCAGCAGTTTCCAGGGGAAGGGGAACTATGGCTACACCTTC.

The chain joins TRBV3-1 (or the pseudogene TRBV3-2) to TRBJ2-7; TRBD2 aligns across 7 bases. The junction had 3 bases not matched to a gene; V was cut back by 1 base and J by 0 bases. The CDR3 contains 15 residues. Germline CDR1 LGHDT, CDR2 YNNKEL (reference sequence). CDR3 DNA: TGTGCCAGCAGCCAAGGAGCGGGGTACTCCTACGAGCAGTACTTC. Its protein is CASSQGAGYSYEQYF.

V usage is TRBV19 and J usage is TRBJ2-1; the D gene is possibly TRBD2 (5 bases). Trimming removed 4 bases at V and 9 bases at J, with 16 bases between. Germline CDR1 LNHDA, CDR2 SQIVND (reference sequence). The CDR3 sequence is 14 residues long. CDR3 amino acids: CASSSSGSIGEQFF. CDR3 in DNA: TGTGCCAGTAGTAGCTCGGGGAGTATAGGTGAGCAGTTCTTC.

This chain connects TRBV3-1 (or the pseudogene TRBV3-2) to TRBJ1-6; TRBD1 aligns across 9 bases. The CDR3 extends over 14 amino acids. Germline CDR1 and CDR2: LGHDT and YNNKEL (reference sequence). The V segment lost 4 bases and the J segment 10 bases; nucleotides outside the gene matches: 5. CDR3 region: CASSRGDRASPLHF. CDR3 coding DNA: TGTGCCAGCAGCCGTGGGGACAGGGCCTCACCCCTCCACTTT.

This chain joins TRBV6-5 and TRBJ1-4; D unresolved. The CDR3 loop spans 15 amino acids. The germline V and J ends were trimmed by 6 bases and 5 bases, with 16 bases remaining between them. Germline V gene lookup returns CDR1 MNHEY and CDR2 SVGAGI. The CDR3 nucleotides read TGTGCCAGCAGCCCCCCCGGGCAGTGGAATGAAAAACTGTTTTTT. Protein: CASSPPGQWNEKLFF.

This chain connects TRBV28 to TRBJ2-2; D may match TRBD1 or TRBD2 (5 bases each). Germline V gives CDR1 MDHEN, CDR2 SYDVKM. V lost 3 bases and J lost 0, with 8 bases in between. The CDR3 consists of 15 residues. CDR3 amino acids: CASSFQGPNTGELFF. CDR3 coding DNA: TGTGCCAGCAGTTTTCAGGGACCGAACACCGGGGAGCTGTTTTTT.

The rearrangement links TRBV5-1 to TRBJ2-1; 9 nucleotides line up with TRBD1. There are 21 residues in the CDR3. The V and J ends lost 5 bases and 0 bases, in that order; junction bases with no gene match: 21. The germline V gene encodes CDR1 SGHRS and CDR2 YFSETQ. The CDR3 DNA reads as TGCGCCAGCAGGGGACAGGGACGGAGGGCCTCCCTAAATGCCTCCTACAATGAGCAGTTCTTC. Its protein is CASRGQGRRASLNASYNEQFF.

This rearrangement joins TRBV18 to TRBJ1-4; the D gene is possibly TRBD1 (6 bases). V lost 2 bases and J lost 8, with 12 bases in between. CDR3 size: 14 residues. Per germline, CDR1 KGHSH and CDR2 LQKENI. Here the CDR3 DNA reads TGTGCCAGCTCACCAAGGCAGGGGAAAGAAAAACTGTTTTTT. This translates into CASSPRQGKEKLFF. Full variable domain (remainder filled in from reference TRBV18 and TRBJ1-4): NAGVMQNPRHLVRRRGQEARLRCSPMKGHSHVYWYRQLPEEGLKFMVYLQKENIIDESGMPKERFSAEFPKEGPSILRIQQVVRGDSAAYFCASSPRQGKEKLFFGSGTQLSVL.

The chain employs TRBV18 and TRBJ2-5, with 9 bases fitting TRBD1. This CDR3 contains 14 residues. The junction had 0 bases not matched to a gene; V was cut back by 3 bases and J by 1 base. Germline loops: CDR1 KGHSH, CDR2 LQKENI. The CDR3 DNA is TGTGCCAGCTCACCGACAGGGGGCCAAGAGACCCAGTACTTC. It translates to CASSPTGGQETQYF.

The rearrangement joins TRBV11-2 to TRBJ2-7; D gene uncertain. Trimming stripped 5 bases from V and 3 bases from J, with 8 bases between. The length of the CDR3 is 12 residues. CDR1 SGHAT and CDR2 FQNNGV come from the germline V gene. CDR3 in amino acids: CASSTGRYEQYF. The CDR3 DNA follows: TGTGCCAGCAGCACCGGGCGCTACGAGCAGTACTTC.

The chain is built from TRBV6-2 or TRBV6-3 and TRBJ1-5, with no clear D. CDR1 is MNHEY and CDR2 is SVGEGT in the germline V gene. CDR3 length equals 16 residues. The ends were cut back, 2 bases at V and 9 bases at J, with 20 bases in the middle. The CDR3 here is CASSYPPGAFLGPQHF. CDR3 coding DNA: TGTGCCAGCAGTTACCCGCCGGGCGCCTTTTTGGGGCCCCAGCATTTT.

The V call is TRBV27, the J call TRBJ2-7; TRBD1 agrees at 8 bases. The CDR3 contains 14 residues. The germline gives CDR1 MNHEY, CDR2 SMNVEV (reference sequence). V trimming: 3 bases; J trimming: 2 bases; junction bases outside the gene matches: 3. CDR3 loop: CASSLGTGAYEQYF. Written as DNA, the CDR3 is TGTGCCAGCAGTTTGGGGACAGGCGCCTACGAGCAGTACTTC.

J is TRBJ1-5 and V is TRBV5-8, with a weak D call TRBD1 (5 bases). CDR1 and CDR2 (germline): SGHTS, YDEGEE. The V gene lost 4 bases and the J gene lost 4 bases, with 12 bases spanning the gap. The length of the CDR3 is 14 residues. The CDR3 is CASSQQTGNQPQHF. The CDR3 nucleotides are TGTGCCAGCAGCCAACAAACAGGTAATCAGCCCCAGCATTTT.

This sequence joins TRBV5-1 and TRBJ2-1; no clear D gene. With 0 bases removed from V and 5 bases from J, the gap between germline ends came to 12 bases. Germline V gives CDR1 SGHRS, CDR2 YFSETQ. This CDR3 has 15 residues. The CDR3 DNA is TGCGCCAGCAGCTTGGAGGTAAGCCGTAACAATGAGCAGTTCTTC. It yields the protein CASSLEVSRNNEQFF.

This sequence joins TRBV20-1 and TRBJ2-4, with no clear D. Germline values: CDR1 DFQATT, CDR2 SNEGSKA (reference sequence). The CDR3 consists of 11 residues. V was trimmed by 5 bases and J by 2 bases, leaving 4 bases between them. In DNA, the CDR3 is TGCAGTGCTGGTCCCAAAAACATTCAGTACTTC. It encodes CSAGPKNIQYF.

The rearrangement uses TRBV12-3 or TRBV12-4 and TRBJ2-7, with TRBD1 as a possible D gene (5 bases). This CDR3 has 13 residues. V was cut by 7 bases and J by 0 bases, with 10 bases left in between. DNA of the CDR3: TGTGCCAGCATGAGGACACCCTCCTACGAGCAGTACTTC. Translation gives CASMRTPSYEQYF.

The V call is TRBV10-3, the J call TRBJ2-7; 7 bases align to TRBD1. With V trimmed by 4 bases and J by 1 base, 10 bases remained unmatched. Germline assignment: CDR1 ENHRY and CDR2 SYGVKD. The CDR3 has 16 residues. The CDR3 sequence is CAISGTTGAPSYEQYF. CDR3 sequence (DNA): TGTGCCATCAGTGGAACCACAGGGGCACCTTCCTACGAGCAGTACTTC.

The rearrangement joins TRBV5-1 to TRBJ2-6, with 8 bases aligning to TRBD1. With 4 bases clipped from V and 5 bases from J, the junction kept 8 bases outside the gene matches. CDR3 length: 16 residues. The germline gives CDR1 SGHRS, CDR2 YFSETQ. Written as DNA, the CDR3 is TGCGCCAGCAGCCCTGGACAGGGTTGGAGGGCCAACGTCCTGACTTTC. Amino acids: CASSPGQGWRANVLTF.

V usage is TRBV27 and J usage is TRBJ1-4; no reliable D call. In germline, CDR1 is MNHEY, CDR2 SMNVEV (reference sequence). The CDR3 length is 14 residues. Trimming cost V 1 base and J 8 bases, with 11 bases left between them. This CDR3 is CASSLWGSPEKLFF. CDR3 nucleotide sequence: TGTGCCAGCAGTTTATGGGGATCACCCGAAAAACTGTTTTTT.

The chain carries TRBV7-8 and TRBJ2-3; perhaps TRBD2 as D (7 bases). CDR3 length: 15 residues. Trimming took off 5 bases at V and 2 bases at J, with 14 bases between the two ends. Germline V lookup: CDR1 SGHVS, CDR2 FQNEAQ. CDR3: CASSTRGGPTDTQYF. CDR3 sequence (DNA): TGTGCCAGCAGCACGAGGGGGGGGCCCACAGATACGCAGTATTTT.

This clone occurred once. V gene TRBV6-5 combines with J gene TRBJ2-1; D is unresolved. This CDR3 region has 13 residues. Germline V gene data show CDR1 as MNHEY and CDR2 as SVGAGI. V shed 2 bases and J shed 9 bases, with 11 bases lying between them. CDR3 nucleotide sequence: TGTGCCAGCAGTTACCCTCAGAAGTTTGAGCAGTTCTTC. This sequence encodes CASSYPQKFEQFF.

This rearrangement joins TRBV5-1 to TRBJ1-2; D uncertain. The CDR3 consists of 15 residues. Trimming took off 1 base at V and 0 bases at J, with 10 bases between the two ends. Germline values: CDR1 SGHRS, CDR2 YFSETQ. CDR3 region: CASSLNPLANYGYTF. In nucleotides, the CDR3 is TGCGCCAGCAGCTTGAATCCATTAGCTAACTATGGCTACACCTTC.

V usage is TRBV7-6 and J usage is TRBJ2-7; no definite D call. Germline CDR1 and CDR2: SGHVS and FNYEAQ. The CDR3 is 12 amino acids. V was shortened by 2 bases and J by 5 bases, with 7 bases between the two germline ends. The CDR3, as DNA: TGTGCCAGCAGCTTAAAAGAGAACGAGCAGTACTTC. It is translated as CASSLKENEQYF.

This clone was seen just once. The V call is TRBV4-2, the J call TRBJ1-1, with D unresolved. Germline CDR1 reads LGHNA; CDR2 reads YNFKEQ. Trimming shortened V by 3 bases and J by 3 bases, and 5 bases separated the two germline ends. The CDR3 sequence is 12 residues long. CDR3 DNA sequence: TGTGCCAGCAGCCAGCCTTACACTGAAGCTTTCTTT. Its protein is CASSQPYTEAFF.

This clone was counted a single time. The chain carries TRBV4-2 and TRBJ2-7; 15 positions match TRBD2. CDR3 length: 17 residues. Germline V gives CDR1 LGHNA, CDR2 YNFKEQ. Trimming cost V 4 bases and J 5 bases; bases outside gene matches: 9. The CDR3: CASSPRTSGGGQDEQYF. The CDR3, as DNA: TGTGCCAGCAGCCCTCGGACTAGCGGGGGGGGCCAGGACGAGCAGTACTTC.